Shown below are 10 T cell receptor beta chains from a single sample sequenced in a study of blood T cell repertoires in COVID-19. TCRdb's copy holds only in-frame clones and misses some; the assay was immunoSEQ multiplex PCR. The sample carries 150,000 to 180,000 clones, about 83% recorded once. Sequenced material: peripheral blood. The receptor source for this set is a woman aged 60-75 years with COVID-19, enrolled during active disease.

The rearrangement uses TRBV6-5 and TRBJ1-2; 9 nucleotides match TRBD1. The V segment lost 5 bases and the J segment 6 bases; nucleotides outside the gene matches: 10. Germline V gives CDR1 MNHEY, CDR2 SVGAGI. The CDR3 has 15 amino acids. This CDR3 reads CASSRLKQGAHGYTF. DNA of the CDR3: TGTGCCAGCAGTCGCCTCAAACAGGGGGCCCATGGCTACACCTTC.

This clone was counted only a few times. The chain uses TRBV6-5 and TRBJ2-1, with 7 bases identical to TRBD1. Germline V lookup: CDR1 MNHEY, CDR2 SVGAGI. The J segment lost 4 bases and the V segment lost 6 bases, leaving 6 bases of the junction unmatched. The CDR3 contains 14 residues. In DNA, the CDR3 is TGTGCCAGCAGATCAGGGACAGCGTACAATGAGCAGTTCTTC. Residues: CASRSGTAYNEQFF.

The gene calls are TRBV5-8 and TRBJ1-5; possibly TRBD1 for D (5 bases). V lost 4 bases and J lost 1, with 9 bases in between. Germline lookup yields CDR1 SGHTS and CDR2 YDEGEE. The CDR3 is 14 amino acids. The CDR3 coding sequence is TGTGCCAGCAGCCGCCGACAGAGCAATCAGCCCCAGCATTTT. Translation: CASSRRQSNQPQHF.

This clone has a single count. The chain couples TRBV2 to TRBJ1-5, with D unclear. There are 17 residues in the CDR3. V was shortened by 2 bases and J by 0 bases, with 14 bases between the two germline ends. Germline V gene lookup returns CDR1 SNHLY and CDR2 FYNNEI. DNA for the CDR3: TGTGCCAGCAGTGAATCCGGCGCCGGGTATAGCAATCAGCCCCAGCATTTT. This encodes CASSESGAGYSNQPQHF. Together with reference TRBV2 and TRBJ1-5, the CDR3 gives the full variable domain: EPEVTQTPSHQVTQMGQEVILRCVPISNHLYFYWYRQILGQKVEFLVSFYNNEISEKSEIFDDQFSVERPDGSNFTLKIRSTKLEDSAMYFCASSESGAGYSNQPQHFGDGTRLSIL.

This chain uses TRBV5-4 with TRBJ2-3, with 14 bases lining up with TRBD2. The CDR3 is made up of 16 amino acids. V trimming: 4 bases; J trimming: 3 bases; junction bases outside the gene matches: 4. Germline-derived CDR1 and CDR2 are SGHNT and YYREEE (reference sequence). The CDR3: CASSMGTSGRTDTQYF. For the CDR3, the DNA is TGTGCCAGCAGCATGGGGACTAGCGGGAGAACAGATACGCAGTATTTT.

V and J are TRBV9 and TRBJ2-2; 7 bases line up with TRBD2. CDR1 and CDR2 from the germline V gene are SGDLS and YYNGEE. V trimming: 0 bases; J trimming: 6 bases; junction bases outside the gene matches: 5. This CDR3 spans 15 amino acids. The CDR3 here is CASSVELAVSGELFF. CDR3 DNA: TGTGCCAGCAGCGTAGAGCTAGCGGTCTCCGGGGAGCTGTTTTTT.

The CDR3 loop reads CASSTVETQYF. In DNA form, the CDR3 reads TGTGCCAGCAGCACAGTAGAGACCCAGTACTTC. This rearrangement joins TRBV11-2 to TRBJ2-5; D call uncertain. Per the germline V gene, CDR1 is SGHAT and CDR2 is FQNNGV. Trimming removed 5 bases from V and 4 bases from J, with 5 bases in between. The CDR3 has 11 residues.

The V gene is TRBV6-5, the J gene TRBJ2-5; the D gene is possibly TRBD1 (6 bases). Trimming took off 4 bases at V and 2 bases at J, with 14 bases between the two ends. CDR3 size: 15 residues. Germline V gives CDR1 MNHEY, CDR2 SVGAGI. The CDR3: CASSFRGNVQETQYF. The CDR3 nucleotides are TGTGCCAGCAGTTTCAGGGGAAATGTTCAAGAGACCCAGTACTTC.

The J gene is TRBJ2-7, the V gene TRBV27; TRBD1 matches at 7 bases. Per germline, CDR1 MNHEY and CDR2 SMNVEV (reference sequence). The V gene end was trimmed by 5 bases and the J gene end by 5 bases; junction bases not matched to a gene: 3. This CDR3 has 12 residues. CDR3: CASSLTGNEQYF. The CDR3 DNA sequence: TGTGCCAGCAGTCTGACAGGGAACGAGCAGTACTTC.

The J gene is TRBJ2-7, the V gene TRBV7-9; D remains unclear. Trimming stripped 3 bases from V and 5 bases from J, with 5 bases between. The CDR3 contains 11 residues. Germline V CDR1 and CDR2: SEHNR, FQNEAQ (reference sequence). CDR3 bases: TGTGCCAGCAGCTTCGGAGACGAGCAGTACTTC. Translated: CASSFGDEQYF.